This entry is about one T cell receptor beta chain. Antigen unknown. The source of the sample is a study of T cell repertoires in ileal Crohn's disease. Study-level information: Median disease duration was about eight years; less than 45% smoked at surgery. Operated complications were stricturing disease (approximately 61%) and penetrating disease (around 40%). Study results and limitations: Sorted CD8 T cells held more high-frequency clones than CD4.

The CDR3 has 16 amino acids. The trim removed 2 bases at V and 2 bases at J, leaving 4 bases unmatched. Germline V gene data show CDR1 as SGHTA and CDR2 as FQGTGA. TCRB immunosequencing input was approximately 450 nanograms of biopsy DNA per sample. Using immunoSEQ multiplex PCR, the repertoire was profiled, and TCRdb retains in-frame clones only, with some absent. The sample shows around 7,500 clones, 60% to 75% of them seen only once. The source is an adult with Crohn's disease. The sequenced sample was ileal tissue. The rearrangement uses TRBV7-3 and TRBJ2-3; TRBD2 matches 10 bases. CDR3 region: CASSLGTSDLTDTQYF. CDR3 nucleotides: TGTGCCAGCAGCTTAGGGACTAGCGATCTCACAGATACGCAGTATTTT.